This TCR beta chain comes out of a study of blood T cell repertoires in COVID-19. There are 16 residues in the CDR3. In germline, CDR1 is MGHRA, CDR2 YSYEKL. V lost 0 bases to trimming and J lost 1 base, with 10 bases between them. In the original analysis: Nucleated cell counts were estimated from reference gene primer amplification. Sequencing was performed with immunoSEQ multiplex PCR; in TCRdb, only in-frame clones are kept and a portion is missing. The V and J calls and clone size come from that table; D and trimming were worked out from the DNA. The sample includes approximately 330,000 clones, 90% of them seen just once.

This chain joins TRBV4-1 and TRBJ1-5; D is undetermined. The sequencing sample was made of peripheral blood. This receptor was taken from a woman between 35 and 50 years old with COVID-19, enrolled during active disease. The CDR3 protein is CASSQDPGLSNQPQHF. The CDR3, as DNA: TGCGCCAGCAGCCAAGATCCGGGTTTAAGCAATCAGCCCCAGCATTTT.